The 3 T cell receptor beta chains reported below all come from one sample, sequenced in a study of OX40 agonist ivuxolimab in advanced cancers. TCRdb keeps only in-frame clones here, not all; method: immunoSEQ multiplex PCR. The repertoire holds 70,000 to 95,000 clones, with about 90% as singletons. The source was CD4+ or CD8+ T cells sorted from blood, collected in a trial of the OX40 agonist ivuxolimab. Every receptor here comes from an adult with an advanced solid tumor such as melanoma, head and neck, liver or kidney cancer.

The gene calls are TRBV6-1 and TRBJ1-4; D is perhaps TRBD1 (5 bases). Trimming left V 0 bases short and J 8 bases short, with 16 bases between. Germline CDR1 and CDR2: MNHNS and SASEGT. The CDR3 is 16 amino acids. CDR3: CASSEALGHRGEKLFF. In DNA, the CDR3 is TGTGCCAGCAGTGAAGCGCTTGGACACAGAGGAGAAAAACTGTTTTTT.

This chain connects TRBV11-3 to TRBJ2-1; 13 positions agree with TRBD2. The CDR3 spans 16 residues. Trimming cost V 2 bases and J 8 bases; bases outside gene matches: 6. Germline-derived CDR1 and CDR2 are SGHNT and YENEEA. CDR3 region: CASSLRTSGSSHEQFF. The CDR3 coding sequence is TGTGCCAGCAGCTTACGGACTAGCGGGAGTTCGCATGAGCAGTTCTTC.

There are a few counts of this clone. This chain connects TRBV6-5 to TRBJ2-4; D unresolved. CDR1 is MNHEY, CDR2 SVGAGI, per germline. The germline V and J ends were trimmed by 5 bases and 0 bases, with 11 bases remaining between them. The CDR3 is 15 amino acids. The CDR3, as DNA: TGTGCCAGCAGTCACAGTTTCTTAGCCAAAAACATTCAGTACTTC. Amino acid sequence: CASSHSFLAKNIQYF.